Listed below are T cell receptor beta chains from one sample, sequenced in a study of cytomegalovirus exposure and HLA in healthy donors. Here immunoSEQ multiplex PCR was the method, and the copy in TCRdb shows in-frame clones only, minus some. The sample contains about 120,000 clones, 74% of which appear only once. The sample was PBMCs. The receptors shown here come from a man aged 35 to 55 in good health and CMV-seropositive. CDR3s leave out the opening cysteine and the closing phenylalanine or tryptophan. Fields, in order: J gene, V gene, CDR3 protein.

>TRBJ2-1|TRBV4-1
ASSSWAGAGSLEQF
>TRBJ2-3|TRBV5-1
ASSYRTGGEDTQY
>TRBJ2-7|TRBV6-1
ASSEEGVLGYEQY
>TRBJ2-7|TRBV11-2
ASSLAFSYEQY
>TRBJ1-1|TRBV6-5
ASSSRDRGRKAF
>TRBJ2-2|TRBV27
ASSSKLLDRPNTGELF
>TRBJ1-6|TRBV18
ASSPQYTDNSPLH
>TRBJ2-2|TRBV30
AWKDGGGVTGELF
>TRBJ1-4|TRBV30
AWSGVGNEKLF
>TRBJ1-4|TRBV5-1
ASSSGQPNEKLF
>TRBJ2-1|TRBV29-1
SVGWWVRLREWEQF
>TRBJ1-1|TRBV7-8
ASSPPTGAEAF
>TRBJ1-1|TRBV19
ASSGPQGATTEAF
>TRBJ2-5|TRBV5-1
ASSLVASAETQY
>TRBJ1-5|TRBV5-4
ASSLQGAPNQPQH
>TRBJ2-3|TRBV7-6
ASSLAQGVARGLGTDTQY
>TRBJ2-1|TRBV1
TSSQGLAVNEQF